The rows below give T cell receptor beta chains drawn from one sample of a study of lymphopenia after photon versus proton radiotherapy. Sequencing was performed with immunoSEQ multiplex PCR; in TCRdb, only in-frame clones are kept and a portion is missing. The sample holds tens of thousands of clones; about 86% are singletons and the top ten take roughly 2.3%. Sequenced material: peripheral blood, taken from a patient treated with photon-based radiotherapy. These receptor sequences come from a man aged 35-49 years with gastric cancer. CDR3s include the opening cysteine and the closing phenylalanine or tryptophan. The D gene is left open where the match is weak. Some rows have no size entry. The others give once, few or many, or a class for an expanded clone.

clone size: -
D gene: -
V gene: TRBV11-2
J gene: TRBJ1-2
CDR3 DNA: TGTGCCAGCAGCTTAGTGGTTAGGGCAGCCTATGGCTACACCTTC
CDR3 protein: CASSLVVRAAYGYTF

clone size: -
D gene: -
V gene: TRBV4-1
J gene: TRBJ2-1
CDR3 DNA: TGCGCCAGCAGCGACGGGGGGCCCTACAATGAGCAGTTCTTC
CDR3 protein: CASSDGGPYNEQFF

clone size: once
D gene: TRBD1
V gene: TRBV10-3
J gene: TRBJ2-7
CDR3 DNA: TGTGCCATCAAATTTTCGGGACAGGGGGCAGAGGAGCAGTACTTC
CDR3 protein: CAIKFSGQGAEEQYF

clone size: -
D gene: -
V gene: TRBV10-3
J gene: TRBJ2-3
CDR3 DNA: TGTGCCATCAGGGACATTAGCACAGATACGCAGTATTTT
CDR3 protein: CAIRDISTDTQYF

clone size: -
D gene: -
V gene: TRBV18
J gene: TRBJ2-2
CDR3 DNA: TGTGCCAGCTCACCGGCAGGGTCGAACACCGGGGAGCTGTTTTTT
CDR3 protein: CASSPAGSNTGELFF

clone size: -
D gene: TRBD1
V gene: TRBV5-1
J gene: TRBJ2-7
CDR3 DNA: TGCGCCAGCAGAAGACAGGGGGACTACGAGCAGTACTTC
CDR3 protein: CASRRQGDYEQYF

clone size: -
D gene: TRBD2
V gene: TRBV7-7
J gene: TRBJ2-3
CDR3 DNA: TGTGCTAGCAGCTTAGGATACAATCTAGCGGACCCTAGCACAGATACGCAGTATTTT
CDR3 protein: CASSLGYNLADPSTDTQYF

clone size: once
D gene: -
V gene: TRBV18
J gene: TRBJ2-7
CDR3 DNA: TGTGCCAGCTCACCAGGGTCCTCCTACGAGCAGTACTTC
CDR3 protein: CASSPGSSYEQYF

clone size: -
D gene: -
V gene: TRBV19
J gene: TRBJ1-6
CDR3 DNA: TGTGCCAGTAGGTCCGGGATGGATAATTCACCCCTCCACTTT
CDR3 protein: CASRSGMDNSPLHF

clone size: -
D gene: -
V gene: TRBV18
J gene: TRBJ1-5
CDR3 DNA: TGTGCCAGCTCACCTGGCTCGGCTGAGCCCCAGCATTTT
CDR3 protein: CASSPGSAEPQHF

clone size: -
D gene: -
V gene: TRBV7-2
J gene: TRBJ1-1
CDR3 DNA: TGTGCCAGCAGCACCGACAGGAACACTGAAGCTTTCTTT
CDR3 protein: CASSTDRNTEAFF